This record covers a single T cell receptor beta chain. Assay: immunoSEQ multiplex PCR; the TCRdb copy retains only in-frame clones and omits some. This sample has roughly 90,000 clones, with about 94% found just once. The CDR3 length is 14 residues. V gave up 5 bases and J gave up 5 bases, with 15 bases separating them. CDR1 and CDR2 (germline): SGHTA, FQGTGA. This sample is part of a study of technical replicates of blood from several donors. The receptor was derived from a human donor in good health. Sequencing was done on a sample of T cells isolated from PBMCs. The chain is built from TRBV7-3 and TRBJ2-5, with a tentative D call TRBD1 (5 bases). The CDR3 nucleotides are TGTGCCAGCAGCCCTAGTGTAGGGGCTGAGACCCAGTACTTC. Translated, it gives CASSPSVGAETQYF.